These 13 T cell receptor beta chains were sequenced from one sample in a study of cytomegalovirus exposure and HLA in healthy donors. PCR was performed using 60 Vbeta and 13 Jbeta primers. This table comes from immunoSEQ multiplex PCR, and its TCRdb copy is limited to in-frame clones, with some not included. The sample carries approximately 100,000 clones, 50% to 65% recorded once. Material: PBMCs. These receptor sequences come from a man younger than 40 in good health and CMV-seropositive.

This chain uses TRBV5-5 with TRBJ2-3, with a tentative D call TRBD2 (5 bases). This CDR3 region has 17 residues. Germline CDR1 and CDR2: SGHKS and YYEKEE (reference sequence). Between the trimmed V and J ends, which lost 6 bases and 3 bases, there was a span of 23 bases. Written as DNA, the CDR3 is TGTGCCAGCAACCTATGGACCCCGGGGAGAGGGACAGATACGCAGTATTTT. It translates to CASNLWTPGRGTDTQYF. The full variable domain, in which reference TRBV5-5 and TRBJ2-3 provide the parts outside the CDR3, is DAGVTQSPTHLIKTRGQQVTLRCSPISGHKSVSWYQQVLGQGPQFIFQYYEKEERGRGNFPDRFSARQFPNYSSELNVNALLLGDSALYLCASNLWTPGRGTDTQYFGPGTRLTVL.

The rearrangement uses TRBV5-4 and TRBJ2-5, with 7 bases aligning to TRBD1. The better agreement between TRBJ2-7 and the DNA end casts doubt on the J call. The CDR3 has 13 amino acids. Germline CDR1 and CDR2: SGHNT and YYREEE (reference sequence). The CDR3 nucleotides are TGTGCCAGCAGCTCGGGACAGAGTTACGAGCAGTACTTC. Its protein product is CASSSGQSYEQYF.

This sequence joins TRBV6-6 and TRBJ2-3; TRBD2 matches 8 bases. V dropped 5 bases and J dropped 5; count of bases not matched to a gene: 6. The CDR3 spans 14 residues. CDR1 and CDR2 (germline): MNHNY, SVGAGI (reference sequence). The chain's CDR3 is CASSRTSTGDTQYF. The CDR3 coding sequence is TGTGCCAGCAGTCGGACTAGCACGGGAGATACGCAGTATTTT.

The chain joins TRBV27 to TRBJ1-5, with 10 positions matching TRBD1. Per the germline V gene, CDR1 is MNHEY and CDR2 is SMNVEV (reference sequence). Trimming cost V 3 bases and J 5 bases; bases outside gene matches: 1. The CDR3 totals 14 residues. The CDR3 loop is CASSLGTGDQPQHF. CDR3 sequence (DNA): TGTGCCAGCAGTTTGGGGACAGGGGATCAGCCCCAGCATTTT.

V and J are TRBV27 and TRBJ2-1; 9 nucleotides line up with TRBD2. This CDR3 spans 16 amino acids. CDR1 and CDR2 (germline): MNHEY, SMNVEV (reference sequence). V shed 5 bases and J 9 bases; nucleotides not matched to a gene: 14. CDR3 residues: CASSQSAGGRGREQFF. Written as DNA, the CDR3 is TGTGCCAGCAGTCAGTCAGCGGGGGGCCGGGGCCGTGAGCAGTTCTTC.

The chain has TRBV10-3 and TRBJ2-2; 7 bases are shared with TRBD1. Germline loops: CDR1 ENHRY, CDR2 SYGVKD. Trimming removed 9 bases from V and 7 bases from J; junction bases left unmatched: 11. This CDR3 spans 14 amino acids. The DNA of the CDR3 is TGTGCCATAGGATCAACAGGGGATCACGGGGAGCTGTTTTTT. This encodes CAIGSTGDHGELFF.

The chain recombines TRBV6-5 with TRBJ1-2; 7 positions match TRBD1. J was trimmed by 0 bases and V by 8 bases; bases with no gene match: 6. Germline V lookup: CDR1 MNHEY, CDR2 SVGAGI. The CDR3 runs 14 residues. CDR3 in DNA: TGTGCCAGCTCTAGGACAGGCTCTAACTATGGCTACACCTTC. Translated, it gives CASSRTGSNYGYTF.

The DNA of the CDR3 is TGTGCCAGTAGTATTGACAGGGACTACGAGCAGTACTTC. Translated, it gives CASSIDRDYEQYF. This chain joins TRBV19 and TRBJ2-7; 7 bases are shared with TRBD1. The V gene end was trimmed by 3 bases and the J gene end by 3 bases; junction bases not matched to a gene: 2. CDR1 is LNHDA and CDR2 is SQIVND in the germline V gene (reference sequence). This CDR3 is built from 13 residues.

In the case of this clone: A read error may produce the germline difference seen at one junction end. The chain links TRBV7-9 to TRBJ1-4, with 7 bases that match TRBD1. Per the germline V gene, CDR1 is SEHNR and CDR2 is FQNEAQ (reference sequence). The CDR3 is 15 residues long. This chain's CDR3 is CSSSVGTASNEKLFF. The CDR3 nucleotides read TGTTCCAGCAGCGTAGGGACAGCTTCAAATGAAAAACTGTTTTTT. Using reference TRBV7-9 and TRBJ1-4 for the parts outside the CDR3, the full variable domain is DTGVSQNPRHKITKRGQNVTFRCDPISEHNRLYWYRQTLGQGPEFLTYFQNEAQLEKSRLLSDRFSAERPKGSFSTLEIQRTEQGDSAMYLCSSSVGTASNEKLFFGSGTQLSVL.

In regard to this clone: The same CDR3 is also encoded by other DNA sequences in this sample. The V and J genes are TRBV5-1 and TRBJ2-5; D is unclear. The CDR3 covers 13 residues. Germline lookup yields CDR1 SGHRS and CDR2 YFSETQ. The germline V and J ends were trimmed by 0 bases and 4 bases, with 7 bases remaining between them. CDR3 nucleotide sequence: TGCGCCAGCAGCTTGGGACCTAGAGAGACCCAGTACTTC. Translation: CASSLGPRETQYF.

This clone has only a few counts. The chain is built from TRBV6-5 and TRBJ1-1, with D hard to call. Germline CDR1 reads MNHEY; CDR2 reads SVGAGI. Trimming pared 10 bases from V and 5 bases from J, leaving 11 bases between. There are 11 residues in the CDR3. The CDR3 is CATLLGTEAFF. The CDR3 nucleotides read TGTGCCACCCTACTAGGAACTGAAGCTTTCTTT.

The CDR3 sequence is CASSLGPSGGYEQYF. DNA of the CDR3: TGTGCCAGCAGCTTGGGCCCTAGCGGGGGTTACGAGCAGTACTTC. V gene TRBV5-4 combines with J gene TRBJ2-7; 10 bases line up with TRBD2. Trimming at V came to 0 bases and at J to 4 bases, leaving 4 bases not matched to a gene. The CDR3 is made up of 15 amino acids. CDR1 is SGHNT, CDR2 YYREEE, per germline (reference sequence).

CDR3 in amino acids: CAPAGGVSSGSPLHF. CDR3 bases: TGTGCCCCAGCAGGTGGGGTCAGTTCGGGGTCACCCCTCCACTTT. This chain joins TRBV6-6 and TRBJ1-6; no definite D call. CDR3 length: 15 residues. V gave up 11 bases and J gave up 10 bases, with 24 bases separating them. Germline CDR1 is MNHNY and CDR2 is SVGAGI (reference sequence).